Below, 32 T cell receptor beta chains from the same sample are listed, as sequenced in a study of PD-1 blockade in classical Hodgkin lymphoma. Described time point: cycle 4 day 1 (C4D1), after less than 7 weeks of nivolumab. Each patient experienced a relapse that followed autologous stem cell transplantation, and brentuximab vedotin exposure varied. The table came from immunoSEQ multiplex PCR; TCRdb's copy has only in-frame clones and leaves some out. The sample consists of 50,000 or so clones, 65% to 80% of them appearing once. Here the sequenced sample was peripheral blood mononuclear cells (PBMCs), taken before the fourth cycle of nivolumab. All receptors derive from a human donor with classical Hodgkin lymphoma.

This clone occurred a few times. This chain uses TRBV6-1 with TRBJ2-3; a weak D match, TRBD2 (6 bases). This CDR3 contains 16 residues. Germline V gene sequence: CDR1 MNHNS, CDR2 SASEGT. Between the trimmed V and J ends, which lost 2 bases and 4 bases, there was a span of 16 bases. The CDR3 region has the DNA TGTGCCAGCAGTGAAATCGGGGGAGTCTCCTCAGATACGCAGTATTTT. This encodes CASSEIGGVSSDTQYF.

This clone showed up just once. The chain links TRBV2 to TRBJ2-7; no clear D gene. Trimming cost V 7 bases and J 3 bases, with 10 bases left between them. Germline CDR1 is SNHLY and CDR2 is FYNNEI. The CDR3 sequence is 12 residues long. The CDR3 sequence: CASTTVGYEQYF. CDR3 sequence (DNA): TGTGCCAGCACCACGGTTGGCTACGAGCAGTACTTC.

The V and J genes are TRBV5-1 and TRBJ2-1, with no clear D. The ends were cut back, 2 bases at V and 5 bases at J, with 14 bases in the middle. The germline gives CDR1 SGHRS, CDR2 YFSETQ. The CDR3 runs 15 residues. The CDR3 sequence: CASSFPRERHNEQFF. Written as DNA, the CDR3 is TGCGCCAGCAGCTTCCCAAGAGAGAGGCACAATGAGCAGTTCTTC.

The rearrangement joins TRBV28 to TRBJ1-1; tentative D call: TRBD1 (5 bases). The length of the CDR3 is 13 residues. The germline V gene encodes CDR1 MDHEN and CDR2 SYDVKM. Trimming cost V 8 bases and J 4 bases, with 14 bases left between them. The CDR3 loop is CASRQGLVTEAFF. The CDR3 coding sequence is TGTGCCAGCCGCCAGGGCTTGGTCACTGAAGCTTTCTTT.

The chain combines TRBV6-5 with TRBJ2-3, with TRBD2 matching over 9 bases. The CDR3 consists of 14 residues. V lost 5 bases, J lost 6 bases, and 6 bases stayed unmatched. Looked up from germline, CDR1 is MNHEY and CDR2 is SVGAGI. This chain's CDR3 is CASSRAGGWDTQYF. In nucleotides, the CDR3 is TGTGCCAGCAGTCGCGCGGGAGGGTGGGATACGCAGTATTTT.

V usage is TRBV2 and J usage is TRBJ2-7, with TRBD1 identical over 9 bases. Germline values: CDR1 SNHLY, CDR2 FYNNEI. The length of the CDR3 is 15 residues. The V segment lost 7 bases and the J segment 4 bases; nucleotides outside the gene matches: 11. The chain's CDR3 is CASIERGQGYYEQYF. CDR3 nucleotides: TGTGCCAGCATCGAAAGGGGACAGGGATATTACGAGCAGTACTTC.

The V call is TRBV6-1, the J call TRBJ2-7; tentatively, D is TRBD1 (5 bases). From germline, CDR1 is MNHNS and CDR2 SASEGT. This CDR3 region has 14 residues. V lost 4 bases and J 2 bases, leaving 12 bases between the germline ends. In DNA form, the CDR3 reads TGTGCCAGCAGTGGGGGCGGAGTGGCCTACGAGCAGTACTTC. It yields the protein CASSGGGVAYEQYF.

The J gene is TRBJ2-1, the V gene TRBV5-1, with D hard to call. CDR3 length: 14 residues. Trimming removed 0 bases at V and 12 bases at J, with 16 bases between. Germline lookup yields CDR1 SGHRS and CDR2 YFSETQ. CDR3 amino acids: CASSLGPGMGGQFF. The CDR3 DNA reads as TGCGCCAGCAGCTTGGGACCGGGTATGGGTGGGCAGTTCTTC.

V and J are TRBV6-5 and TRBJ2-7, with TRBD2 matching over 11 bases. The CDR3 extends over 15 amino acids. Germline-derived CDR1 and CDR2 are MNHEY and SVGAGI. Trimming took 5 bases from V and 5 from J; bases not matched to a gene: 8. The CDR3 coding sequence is TGTGCCAGCAGTACCCGACTAGCGGGAACACACGAGCAGTACTTC. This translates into CASSTRLAGTHEQYF.

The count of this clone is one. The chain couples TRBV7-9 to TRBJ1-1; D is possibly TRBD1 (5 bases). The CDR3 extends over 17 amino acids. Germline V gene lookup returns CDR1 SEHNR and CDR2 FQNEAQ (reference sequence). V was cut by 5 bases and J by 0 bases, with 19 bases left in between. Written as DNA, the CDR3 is TGTGCCAGCAGCCCTCTTGGTGACAGCTCAATGAACACTGAAGCTTTCTTT. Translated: CASSPLGDSSMNTEAFF. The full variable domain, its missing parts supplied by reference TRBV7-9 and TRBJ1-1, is DTGVSQNPRHKITKRGQNVTFRCDPISEHNRLYWYRQTLGQGPEFLTYFQNEAQLEKSRLLSDRFSAERPKGSFSTLEIQRTEQGDSAMYLCASSPLGDSSMNTEAFFGQGTRLTVV.

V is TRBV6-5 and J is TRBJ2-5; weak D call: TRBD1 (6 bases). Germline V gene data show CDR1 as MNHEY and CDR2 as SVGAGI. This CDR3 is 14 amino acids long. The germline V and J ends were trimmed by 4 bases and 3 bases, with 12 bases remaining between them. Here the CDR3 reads CASSSRQVEETQYF. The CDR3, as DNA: TGTGCCAGCAGTTCCCGACAGGTTGAAGAGACCCAGTACTTC.

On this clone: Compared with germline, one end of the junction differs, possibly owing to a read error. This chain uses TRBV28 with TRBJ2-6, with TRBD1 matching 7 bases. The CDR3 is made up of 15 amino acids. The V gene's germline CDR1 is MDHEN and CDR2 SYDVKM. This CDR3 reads CASNLGTDGANVLTF. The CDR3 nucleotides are TGTGCCAGCAATTTAGGGACAGATGGGGCCAACGTCCTGACTTTC. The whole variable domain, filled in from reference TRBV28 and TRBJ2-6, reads DVKVTQSSRYLVKRTGEKVFLECVQDMDHENMFWYRQDPGLGLRLIYFSYDVKMKEKGDIPEGYSVSREKKERFSLILESASTNQTSMYLCASNLGTDGANVLTFGAGSRLTVL.

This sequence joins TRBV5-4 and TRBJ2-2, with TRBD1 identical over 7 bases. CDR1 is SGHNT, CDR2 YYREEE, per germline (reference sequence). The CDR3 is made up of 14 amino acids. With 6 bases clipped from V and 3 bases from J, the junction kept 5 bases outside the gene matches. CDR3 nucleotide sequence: TGTGCCAGCACACGACAGGGTTACACCGGGGAGCTGTTTTTT. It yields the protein CASTRQGYTGELFF. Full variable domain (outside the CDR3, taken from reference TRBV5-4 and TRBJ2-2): ETGVTQSPTHLIKTRGQQVTLRCSSQSGHNTVSWYQQALGQGPQFIFQYYREEENGRGNFPPRFSGLQFPNYSSELNVNALELDDSALYLCASTRQGYTGELFFGEGSRLTVL.

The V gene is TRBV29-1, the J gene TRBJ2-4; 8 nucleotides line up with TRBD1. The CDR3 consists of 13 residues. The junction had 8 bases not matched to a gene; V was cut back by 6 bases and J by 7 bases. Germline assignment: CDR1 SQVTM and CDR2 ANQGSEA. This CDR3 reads CSVADGQGNIQYF. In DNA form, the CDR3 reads TGCAGCGTCGCCGATGGACAGGGCAACATTCAGTACTTC.

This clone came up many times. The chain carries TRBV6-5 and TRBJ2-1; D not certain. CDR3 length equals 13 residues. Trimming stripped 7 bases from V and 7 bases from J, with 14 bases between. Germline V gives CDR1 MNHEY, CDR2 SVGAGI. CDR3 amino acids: CASTLGLRNEQFF. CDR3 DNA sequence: TGTGCCAGCACCCTTGGGCTCAGGAATGAGCAGTTCTTC.

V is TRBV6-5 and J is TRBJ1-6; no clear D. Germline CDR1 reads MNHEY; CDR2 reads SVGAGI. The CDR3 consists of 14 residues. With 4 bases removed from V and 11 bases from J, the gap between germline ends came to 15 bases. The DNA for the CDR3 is TGTGCCAGCAGTTTGATTGGGCGTGGGGCACCCCTCCACTTT. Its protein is CASSLIGRGAPLHF.

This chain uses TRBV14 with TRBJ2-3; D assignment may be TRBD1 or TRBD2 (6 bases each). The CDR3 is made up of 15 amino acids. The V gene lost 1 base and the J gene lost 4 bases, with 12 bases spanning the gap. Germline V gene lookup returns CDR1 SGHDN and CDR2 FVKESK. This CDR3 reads CASSQVGGTPDTQYF. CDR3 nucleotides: TGTGCCAGCAGCCAAGTTGGCGGGACACCAGATACGCAGTATTTT.

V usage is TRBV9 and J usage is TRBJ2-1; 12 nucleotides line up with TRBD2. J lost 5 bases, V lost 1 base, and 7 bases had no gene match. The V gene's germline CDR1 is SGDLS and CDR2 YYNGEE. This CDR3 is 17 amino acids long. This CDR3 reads CASSVFPSGRVNNEQFF. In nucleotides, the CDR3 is TGTGCCAGCAGCGTATTCCCTAGCGGGAGGGTTAACAATGAGCAGTTCTTC.

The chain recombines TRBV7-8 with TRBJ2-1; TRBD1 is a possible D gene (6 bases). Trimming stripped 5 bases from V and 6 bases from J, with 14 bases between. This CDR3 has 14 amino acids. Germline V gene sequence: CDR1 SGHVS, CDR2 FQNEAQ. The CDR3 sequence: CASSPVLQGNEQFF. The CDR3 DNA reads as TGTGCCAGCAGCCCGGTTTTACAGGGCAATGAGCAGTTCTTC.

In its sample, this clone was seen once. CDR3 in amino acids: CASRAPRDRSDEQYF. In nucleotides, the CDR3 is TGTGCCAGCAGAGCTCCCCGGGACAGATCGGACGAGCAGTACTTC. This rearrangement joins TRBV6-6 to TRBJ2-7, with TRBD1 identical over 7 bases. Unmatched junction bases numbered 13, after V lost 6 bases and J lost 5 bases. The CDR3 has 15 residues. Per the germline V gene, CDR1 is MNHNY and CDR2 is SVGAGI (reference sequence).

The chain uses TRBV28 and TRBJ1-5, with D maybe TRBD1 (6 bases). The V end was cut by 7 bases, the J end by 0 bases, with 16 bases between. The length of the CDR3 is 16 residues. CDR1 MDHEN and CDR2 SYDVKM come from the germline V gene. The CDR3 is CASTVDRPYSNQPQHF. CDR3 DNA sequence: TGTGCCAGCACAGTTGACAGGCCTTATAGCAATCAGCCCCAGCATTTT.

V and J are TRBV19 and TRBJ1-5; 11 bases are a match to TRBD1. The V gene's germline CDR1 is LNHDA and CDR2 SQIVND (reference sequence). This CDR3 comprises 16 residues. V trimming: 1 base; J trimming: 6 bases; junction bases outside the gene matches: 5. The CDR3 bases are TGTGCCAGTAGTATAGTCGGACAGGGGGCAGCTCAGCCCCAGCATTTT. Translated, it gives CASSIVGQGAAQPQHF.

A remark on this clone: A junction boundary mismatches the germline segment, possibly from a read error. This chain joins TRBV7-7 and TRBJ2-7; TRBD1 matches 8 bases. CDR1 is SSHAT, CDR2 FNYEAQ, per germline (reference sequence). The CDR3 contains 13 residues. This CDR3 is CASSLQGAAEQYF. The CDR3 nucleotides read TGTGCTAGCAGCTTGCAGGGGGCTGCCGAGCAGTACTTC.

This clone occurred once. CDR3 sequence reads: CASSDSAEADTQYF. The DNA for the CDR3 is TGTGCCAGCAGTGACTCGGCCGAAGCAGATACGCAGTATTTT. The chain is built from TRBV6-4 and TRBJ2-3; D is ambiguous. Germline lookup yields CDR1 MRHNA and CDR2 SNTAGT. This CDR3 region has 14 residues. V dropped 0 bases and J dropped 4 bases, with 8 bases sitting between them.

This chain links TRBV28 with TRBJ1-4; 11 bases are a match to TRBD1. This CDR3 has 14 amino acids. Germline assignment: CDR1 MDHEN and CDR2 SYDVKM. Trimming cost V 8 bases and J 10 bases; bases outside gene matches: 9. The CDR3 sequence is CASSYGTGGGKLFF. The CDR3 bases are TGTGCCAGCTCCTACGGGACAGGGGGAGGAAAACTGTTTTTT.

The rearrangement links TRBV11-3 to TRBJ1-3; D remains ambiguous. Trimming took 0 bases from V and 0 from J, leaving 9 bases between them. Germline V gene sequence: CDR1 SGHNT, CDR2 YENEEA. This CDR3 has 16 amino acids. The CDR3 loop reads CASSLDGRYSGNTIYF. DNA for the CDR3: TGTGCCAGCAGCTTAGACGGCCGCTACTCTGGAAACACCATATATTTT.

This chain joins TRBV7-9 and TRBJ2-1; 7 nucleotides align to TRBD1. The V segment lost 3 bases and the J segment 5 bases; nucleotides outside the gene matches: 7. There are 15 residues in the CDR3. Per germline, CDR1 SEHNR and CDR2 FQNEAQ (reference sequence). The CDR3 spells CASSLGRQGHNEQFF. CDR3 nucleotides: TGTGCCAGCAGCTTGGGCAGACAGGGTCACAATGAGCAGTTCTTC.

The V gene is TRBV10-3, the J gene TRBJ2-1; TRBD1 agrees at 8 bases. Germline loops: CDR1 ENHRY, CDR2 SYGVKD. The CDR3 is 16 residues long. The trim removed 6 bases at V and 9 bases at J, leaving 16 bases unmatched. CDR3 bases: TGTGCCATCAGAGACACGGACAGGGCTGGCTACGGTGAGCAGTTCTTC. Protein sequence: CAIRDTDRAGYGEQFF.

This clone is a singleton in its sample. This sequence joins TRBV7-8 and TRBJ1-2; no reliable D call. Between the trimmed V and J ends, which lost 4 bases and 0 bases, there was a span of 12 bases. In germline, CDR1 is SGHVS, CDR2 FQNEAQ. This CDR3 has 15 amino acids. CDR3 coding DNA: TGTGCCAGCAGCTCAGTACGGGCCTCTAACTATGGCTACACCTTC. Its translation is CASSSVRASNYGYTF.

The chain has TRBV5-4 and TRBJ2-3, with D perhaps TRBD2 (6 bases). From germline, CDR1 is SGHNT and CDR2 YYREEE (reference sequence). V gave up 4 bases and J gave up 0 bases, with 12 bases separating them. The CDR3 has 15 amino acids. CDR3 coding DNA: TGTGCCAGCAGCAAGGGACTTACTAGCACAGATACGCAGTATTTT. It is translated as CASSKGLTSTDTQYF.

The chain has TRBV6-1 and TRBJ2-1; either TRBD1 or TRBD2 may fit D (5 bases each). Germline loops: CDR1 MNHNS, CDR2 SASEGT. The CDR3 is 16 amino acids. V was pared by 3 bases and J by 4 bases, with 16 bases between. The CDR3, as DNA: TGTGCCAGCAGTGACAGGACAAAACCGGGGTACAATGAGCAGTTCTTC. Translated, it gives CASSDRTKPGYNEQFF.

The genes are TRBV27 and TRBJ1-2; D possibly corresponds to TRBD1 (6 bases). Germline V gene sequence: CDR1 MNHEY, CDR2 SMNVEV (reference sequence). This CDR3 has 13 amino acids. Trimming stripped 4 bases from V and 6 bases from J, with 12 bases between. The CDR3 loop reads CASSSQGRNGYTF. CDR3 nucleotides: TGTGCCAGCAGTTCCCAGGGGAGGAATGGCTACACCTTC.